This record covers a single T cell receptor (beta chain). The CDR3 has 14 amino acids. Germline V CDR1 and CDR2: KGHSH, LQKENI. V was clipped by 4 bases and J by 0 bases, with 10 bases between them. Patients from Seattle were sampled longitudinally, starting during active infection. These data belong to a study of blood T cell repertoires in COVID-19. Study-wide context: PBMCs, B-cell-depleted T cells, or T cells provided the cDNA or gDNA that made up the material.

Authors' data handling: Nucleated cell counts were estimated from reference gene primer amplification. Measured with immunoSEQ multiplex PCR; TCRdb has only the in-frame clones, and not every one. V and J calls and clone size are given by that table; D and trimming were obtained from the DNA. The sample includes over 150,000 clones, about 85% of them seen just once. The clonotype comes from a woman older than 75 with COVID-19, enrolled during active disease. Sequences were obtained from peripheral blood. V gene TRBV18 combines with J gene TRBJ2-7; a weak D match, TRBD1 (5 bases). The CDR3 DNA reads TGTGCCAGCTCACTTGCGCAGGGCTCCTACGAGCAGTACTTC. Amino acid sequence: CASSLAQGSYEQYF.